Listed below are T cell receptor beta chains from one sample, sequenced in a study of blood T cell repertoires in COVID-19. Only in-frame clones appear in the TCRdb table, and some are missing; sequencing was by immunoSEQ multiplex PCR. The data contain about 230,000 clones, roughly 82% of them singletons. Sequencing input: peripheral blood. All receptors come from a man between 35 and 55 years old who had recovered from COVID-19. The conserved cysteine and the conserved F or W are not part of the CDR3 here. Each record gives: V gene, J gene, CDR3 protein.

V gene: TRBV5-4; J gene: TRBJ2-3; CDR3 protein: ASSYQQGGSSTDTQY
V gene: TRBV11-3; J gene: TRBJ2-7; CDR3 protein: ASSPQGWDEQY
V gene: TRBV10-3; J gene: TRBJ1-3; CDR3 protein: AINTGDSGNTIY
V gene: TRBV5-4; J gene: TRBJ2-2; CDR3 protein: ASSLLVGELF
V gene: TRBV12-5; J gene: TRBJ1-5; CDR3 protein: ASGSGDRDQPQH
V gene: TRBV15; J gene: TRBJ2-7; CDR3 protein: ATSRGGTGAYEQY
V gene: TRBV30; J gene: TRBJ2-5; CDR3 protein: AWGLRQGGQETQY
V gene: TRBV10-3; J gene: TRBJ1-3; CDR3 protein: AISERQGAFGNTIY
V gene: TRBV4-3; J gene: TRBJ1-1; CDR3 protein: ASSQGRQDTEAF
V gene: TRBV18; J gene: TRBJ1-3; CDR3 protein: ASSPQYDRGSGNTIY
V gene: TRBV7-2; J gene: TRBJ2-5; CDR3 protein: ASSLASETQY